The T cell receptor (beta chain) described here comes from a study of cytomegalovirus exposure and HLA in healthy donors. Vbeta (60) and Jbeta (13) primers were used in the PCR. The table came from immunoSEQ multiplex PCR; TCRdb's copy has only in-frame clones and leaves some out. The sample lists 120,000 or so clones; 83% were seen once. The CDR3 spans 15 residues. The J segment lost 4 bases and the V segment lost 6 bases, leaving 8 bases of the junction unmatched. Germline-derived CDR1 and CDR2 are ENHRY and SYGVKD. The donors were healthy bone marrow donors. The sequencing sample was made of PBMCs. This chain joins TRBV10-3 and TRBJ2-3; 9 nucleotides match TRBD2. The clonotype comes from a man between 18 and 29 years old in good health and CMV-seropositive. The CDR3 nucleotides are TGTGCCATCAGCCCAGCGGGGGGCCCTTCAGATACGCAGTATTTT. Protein product: CAISPAGGPSDTQYF.